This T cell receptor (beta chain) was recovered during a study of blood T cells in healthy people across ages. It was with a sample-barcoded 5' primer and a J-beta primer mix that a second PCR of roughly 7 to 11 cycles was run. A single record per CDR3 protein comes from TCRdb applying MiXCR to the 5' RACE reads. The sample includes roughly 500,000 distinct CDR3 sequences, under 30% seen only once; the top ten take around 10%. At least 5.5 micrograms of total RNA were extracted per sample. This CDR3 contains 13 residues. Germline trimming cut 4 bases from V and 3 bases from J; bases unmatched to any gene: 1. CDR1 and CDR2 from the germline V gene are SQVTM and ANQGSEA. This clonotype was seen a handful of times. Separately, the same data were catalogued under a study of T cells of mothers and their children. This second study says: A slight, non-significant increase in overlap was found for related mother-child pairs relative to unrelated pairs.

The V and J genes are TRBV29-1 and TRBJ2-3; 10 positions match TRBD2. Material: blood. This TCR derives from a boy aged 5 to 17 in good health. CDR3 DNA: TGCAGCGTTGCTAGCGGGAGAACAGATACGCAGTATTTT. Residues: CSVASGRTDTQYF.